This TCR beta chain comes out of a study of blood T cell repertoires in COVID-19. About the study: PBMCs, B-cell-depleted T cells, or T cells provided the cDNA or gDNA that made up the material.

Clones were sequenced by immunoSEQ multiplex PCR, and TCRdb holds only the in-frame ones, with some missing. The repertoire holds 110,000 or so clones, with nearly 85% as singletons. Germline V gives CDR1 SQVTM, CDR2 ANQGSEA. The CDR3 has 14 residues. Trimming stripped 3 bases from V and 4 bases from J, with 15 bases between. This TCR derives from a woman aged 50 to 60 with acute or convalescent COVID-19. Sequencing was performed on peripheral blood. The chain combines TRBV29-1 with TRBJ1-1, with D maybe TRBD1 (5 bases). The CDR3 spells CSVEVYGRVTEAFF. The CDR3 region has the DNA TGCAGCGTTGAGGTTTATGGCAGGGTCACTGAAGCTTTCTTT.